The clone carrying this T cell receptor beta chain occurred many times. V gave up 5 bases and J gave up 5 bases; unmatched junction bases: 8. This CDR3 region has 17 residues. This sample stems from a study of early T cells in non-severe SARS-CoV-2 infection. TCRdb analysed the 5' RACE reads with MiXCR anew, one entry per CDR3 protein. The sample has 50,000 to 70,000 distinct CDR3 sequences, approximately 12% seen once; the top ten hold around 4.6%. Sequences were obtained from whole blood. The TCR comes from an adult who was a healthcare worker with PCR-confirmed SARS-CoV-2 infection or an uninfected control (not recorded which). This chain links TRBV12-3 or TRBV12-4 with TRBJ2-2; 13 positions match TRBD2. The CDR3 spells CASSPRTSGSRTGELFF. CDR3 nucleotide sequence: TGTGCCAGCAGTCCCCGGACTAGCGGGAGCAGGACCGGGGAGCTGTTTTTT.